A selection of T cell receptor beta chains follows, all from one sample in a study of cytomegalovirus exposure and HLA in healthy donors. The assay was immunoSEQ multiplex PCR, and TCRdb's table has in-frame clones only and misses some. The sample shows about 100,000 clones, approximately 80% of them seen only once. The sequencing input was PBMCs. The receptors here all came from a female donor in good health and CMV-seropositive. Both conserved end residues are part of each CDR3. The D gene is left open where the match is weak. Clone size is given for some rows only: seen once, a few or many times, or a class if the clone is expanded.

CDR3 DNA: TGTGCCAGCAGAGATACAGGGGCCGCCTACGAGCAGTACTTC
CDR3 protein: CASRDTGAAYEQYF
CDR3 length: 14
D gene: TRBD1
V gene: TRBV7-8
clone size: .
J gene: TRBJ2-7

CDR3 DNA: TGTGCCATCAGTGGACAGATTTACAATGAGCAGTTCTTC
CDR3 protein: CAISGQIYNEQFF
CDR3 length: 13
D gene: .
V gene: TRBV10-3
clone size: .
J gene: TRBJ2-1

CDR3 DNA: TGTGCCAGTGGGCGCTTAGGCTATGGCTACACCTTC
CDR3 protein: CASGRLGYGYTF
CDR3 length: 12
D gene: .
V gene: TRBV19
clone size: .
J gene: TRBJ1-2

CDR3 DNA: TGTGCCAGTAGTTCCCCGAGAGGGAGGGCCAATGAGCAGTTCTTC
CDR3 protein: CASSSPRGRANEQFF
CDR3 length: 15
D gene: TRBD2
V gene: TRBV19
clone size: .
J gene: TRBJ2-1

CDR3 DNA: TGTGCCAGCAGCCCTCAGGGCTTGGGTGAAAAACTGTTTTTT
CDR3 protein: CASSPQGLGEKLFF
CDR3 length: 14
D gene: .
V gene: TRBV7-2
clone size: few
J gene: TRBJ1-4

CDR3 DNA: TGTGCCAGCAGCCCCGAAGGTGCGAGCGGCAGGAGCTCCTACGAGCAGTACTTC
CDR3 protein: CASSPEGASGRSSYEQYF
CDR3 length: 18
D gene: .
V gene: TRBV4-2
clone size: .
J gene: TRBJ2-7

CDR3 DNA: TGTGCCAGCAGCCCTGACAGGGTCTCTGGAAACACCATATATTTT
CDR3 protein: CASSPDRVSGNTIYF
CDR3 length: 15
D gene: TRBD1
V gene: TRBV5-8
clone size: .
J gene: TRBJ1-3

CDR3 DNA: TGTGCCAGCAGCCAAACAGGGGGCTACAATCAGCCCCAGCATTTT
CDR3 protein: CASSQTGGYNQPQHF
CDR3 length: 15
D gene: TRBD1
V gene: TRBV5-6
clone size: .
J gene: TRBJ1-5

CDR3 DNA: TGTGCCAGCAGCTTATGGGGGGGGGATACGCAGTATTTT
CDR3 protein: CASSLWGGDTQYF
CDR3 length: 13
D gene: TRBD2
V gene: TRBV7-8
clone size: .
J gene: TRBJ2-3

CDR3 DNA: TGTGCCAGCCGTCCCGGGACTAGCGGTTCCTACGAGCAGTACTTC
CDR3 protein: CASRPGTSGSYEQYF
CDR3 length: 15
D gene: TRBD2
V gene: TRBV6-1
clone size: .
J gene: TRBJ2-7

CDR3 DNA: TGTGCCAGCAGTGAATCGGACAGGGGATCAAGTGAAGCTTTCTTT
CDR3 protein: CASSESDRGSSEAFF
CDR3 length: 15
D gene: TRBD1
V gene: TRBV2
clone size: .
J gene: TRBJ1-1

CDR3 DNA: TGTGCCAGCAGCGCGAGCGGTTTTTCCTACAATGAGCAGTTCTTC
CDR3 protein: CASSASGFSYNEQFF
CDR3 length: 15
D gene: .
V gene: TRBV9
clone size: .
J gene: TRBJ2-1

CDR3 DNA: TGTGCCAGCTCACCGGGCCTCTCCTACGAGCAGTACTTC
CDR3 protein: CASSPGLSYEQYF
CDR3 length: 13
D gene: .
V gene: TRBV18
clone size: .
J gene: TRBJ2-7

CDR3 DNA: TGTGCCAGCAGCTTGGACAGATCCCTCGGCGAGCAGTACTTC
CDR3 protein: CASSLDRSLGEQYF
CDR3 length: 14
D gene: .
V gene: TRBV7-8
clone size: .
J gene: TRBJ2-7

CDR3 DNA: TGTGCCAGCAGGACCCGACAGGGGGTGGTCAATGAGCAGTTCTTC
CDR3 protein: CASRTRQGVVNEQFF
CDR3 length: 15
D gene: TRBD1
V gene: TRBV6-5
clone size: .
J gene: TRBJ2-1

CDR3 DNA: TGTGCCTGGAGTCCGGGACAGGGGACTGAAGCTTTCTTT
CDR3 protein: CAWSPGQGTEAFF
CDR3 length: 13
D gene: TRBD1
V gene: TRBV30
clone size: .
J gene: TRBJ1-1

CDR3 DNA: TGCGCCAGCAGCTTGGGAGGACAGCGTAACACCGGGGAGCTGTTTTTT
CDR3 protein: CASSLGGQRNTGELFF
CDR3 length: 16
D gene: .
V gene: TRBV5-1
clone size: .
J gene: TRBJ2-2

CDR3 DNA: TGTGCCAGCAGCAGACGGACAGGGGCGAATTCACCCCTCCACTTT
CDR3 protein: CASSRRTGANSPLHF
CDR3 length: 15
D gene: TRBD1
V gene: TRBV5-6
clone size: .
J gene: TRBJ1-6

CDR3 DNA: TGCGCCAGCAGCTTGGGTCAGGCCACCGGGGAGCTGTTTTTT
CDR3 protein: CASSLGQATGELFF
CDR3 length: 14
D gene: .
V gene: TRBV5-1
clone size: .
J gene: TRBJ2-2

CDR3 DNA: TGTGCCAGCAGTGCCTCTACAGGGGGCACAGATACGCAGTATTTT
CDR3 protein: CASSASTGGTDTQYF
CDR3 length: 15
D gene: TRBD1
V gene: TRBV6-1
clone size: .
J gene: TRBJ2-3

CDR3 DNA: TGTGCCAGTAGTAACAGGGCTCACTCTGGGGCCAACGTCCTGACTTTC
CDR3 protein: CASSNRAHSGANVLTF
CDR3 length: 16
D gene: .
V gene: TRBV19
clone size: .
J gene: TRBJ2-6

CDR3 DNA: TGTGCCAGCAGGCTTGGTGCGGGGGCCTGGGATGAGCAGTTCTTC
CDR3 protein: CASRLGAGAWDEQFF
CDR3 length: 15
D gene: .
V gene: TRBV27
clone size: .
J gene: TRBJ2-1

CDR3 DNA: TGTGCCAGCAGCTTAAGCCAGAACACTGAAGCTTTCTTT
CDR3 protein: CASSLSQNTEAFF
CDR3 length: 13
D gene: .
V gene: TRBV7-9
clone size: .
J gene: TRBJ1-1

CDR3 DNA: TGTGCCAGCAGATCCGACAGGGGAACTGAAGCTTTCTTT
CDR3 protein: CASRSDRGTEAFF
CDR3 length: 13
D gene: TRBD1
V gene: TRBV6-6
clone size: few
J gene: TRBJ1-1

CDR3 DNA: TGTGCCAGCAGCGCGCAGTGGGCCCAACACGATACGCAGTATTTT
CDR3 protein: CASSAQWAQHDTQYF
CDR3 length: 15
D gene: .
V gene: TRBV13
clone size: .
J gene: TRBJ2-3

CDR3 DNA: TGCAGCGTTGAAGGAGGGACAGGGGACAACTATGGCTACACCTTC
CDR3 protein: CSVEGGTGDNYGYTF
CDR3 length: 15
D gene: TRBD1
V gene: TRBV29-1
clone size: once
J gene: TRBJ1-2

CDR3 DNA: TGCGCCAGCAGCCAAGACCGTCCAACAGGGGTCCCCTACAATGAGCAGTTCTTC
CDR3 protein: CASSQDRPTGVPYNEQFF
CDR3 length: 18
D gene: TRBD1
V gene: TRBV4-1
clone size: .
J gene: TRBJ2-1

CDR3 DNA: TGCAGCGTCGAGTTAACGAACAGGGGCCCCAGTTGGAACACTGAAGCTTTCTTT
CDR3 protein: CSVELTNRGPSWNTEAFF
CDR3 length: 18
D gene: TRBD1
V gene: TRBV29-1
clone size: .
J gene: TRBJ1-1

CDR3 DNA: TGTGCCAGCAGCTTAAACAGGGGGCTATCGTTTCATGAAAAACTGTTTTTT
CDR3 protein: CASSLNRGLSFHEKLFF
CDR3 length: 17
D gene: TRBD1
V gene: TRBV7-2
clone size: .
J gene: TRBJ1-4

CDR3 DNA: TGCGCCAGCAGCTTGGAGGACAGGGGTATCGACGAGCAGTACTTC
CDR3 protein: CASSLEDRGIDEQYF
CDR3 length: 15
D gene: TRBD1
V gene: TRBV5-1
clone size: .
J gene: TRBJ2-7

CDR3 DNA: TGCAGCGTTGAAGACCGGGACAAGGGGACGAGGGGCTACACCTTC
CDR3 protein: CSVEDRDKGTRGYTF
CDR3 length: 15
D gene: .
V gene: TRBV29-1
clone size: few
J gene: TRBJ1-2

CDR3 DNA: TGTGCCAGCAGTGGCGTAGCGGGCACTAGCACAGATACGCAGTATTTT
CDR3 protein: CASSGVAGTSTDTQYF
CDR3 length: 16
D gene: TRBD2
V gene: TRBV6-1
clone size: few
J gene: TRBJ2-3

CDR3 DNA: TGCGCCAGCAGCTCACAGGGCCGGGGGGACACTGAAGCTTTCTTT
CDR3 protein: CASSSQGRGDTEAFF
CDR3 length: 15
D gene: .
V gene: TRBV5-1
clone size: .
J gene: TRBJ1-1

CDR3 DNA: TGTGCCAGCAGCCCGTCTAGCGGGGAGGTAGCGGATACGCAGTATTTT
CDR3 protein: CASSPSSGEVADTQYF
CDR3 length: 16
D gene: TRBD2
V gene: TRBV7-9
clone size: .
J gene: TRBJ2-3